What follows is one TCR beta chain and its context. Its antigen remains unidentified. This record comes from a study of STAT3 mutations in large granular lymphocyte leukemia. The repertoire was sequenced with immunoSEQ multiplex PCR; TCRdb's copy has only in-frame clones and lacks some. Of 9,500 to 15,000 clones in the sample, about 75% were seen once. General study results and limits: In T-cell large granular lymphocyte leukemia, about half of patients showed multiple immunodominant subclonotypes.

The receptor comes from a man in his fifties or sixties with T-cell large granular lymphocyte leukemia. Some clones in this sample may be carry-over from other donors' samples. The sequencing input was peripheral blood mononuclear cells.

This CDR3 is CASSQEFAPSYNEQFF. DNA for the CDR3: TGCGCCAGCAGCCAAGAGTTCGCGCCGTCCTACAATGAGCAGTTCTTC. The chain has TRBV4-3 and TRBJ2-1, with no clear D. CDR3 size: 16 residues. Trimming took off 0 bases at V and 1 base at J, with 10 bases between the two ends. CDR1 and CDR2 (germline): LGHNA, YSLEER.